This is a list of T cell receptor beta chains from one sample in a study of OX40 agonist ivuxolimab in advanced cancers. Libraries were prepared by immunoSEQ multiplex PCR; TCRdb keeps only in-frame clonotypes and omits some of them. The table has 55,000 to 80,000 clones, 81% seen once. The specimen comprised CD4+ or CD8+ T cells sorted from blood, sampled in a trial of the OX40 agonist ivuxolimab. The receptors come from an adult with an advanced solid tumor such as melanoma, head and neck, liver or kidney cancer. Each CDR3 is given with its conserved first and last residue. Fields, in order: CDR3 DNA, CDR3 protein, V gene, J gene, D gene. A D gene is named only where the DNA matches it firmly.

CDR3 DNA: TGTGCCAGCTCGCCGACAGGGTCAGAGAACACTGAAGCTTTCTTT; CDR3 protein: CASSPTGSENTEAFF; V gene: TRBV18; J gene: TRBJ1-1; D gene: TRBD1
CDR3 DNA: TGCGCCAGCAGCCGAGGGGGCGGCGGTGACACCGGGGAGCTGTTTTTT; CDR3 protein: CASSRGGGGDTGELFF; V gene: TRBV4-3; J gene: TRBJ2-2; D gene: TRBD1
CDR3 DNA: TGTGCCGGCTCGGCGGGGGGGACGAATGGCTACACCTTC; CDR3 protein: CAGSAGGTNGYTF; V gene: TRBV7-9; J gene: TRBJ1-2; D gene: .
CDR3 DNA: TGTGCCAGCAGTGCCGGGACGGCAAACAATGAGCAGTTCTTC; CDR3 protein: CASSAGTANNEQFF; V gene: TRBV6-6; J gene: TRBJ2-1; D gene: .
CDR3 DNA: TGTGCCAGCACAACTCCGGGGGCCGGGGGGGATACGCAGTATTTT; CDR3 protein: CASTTPGAGGDTQYF; V gene: TRBV6-1; J gene: TRBJ2-3; D gene: .
CDR3 DNA: TGTGCCAGCAGCTCCCAAGGGGCTGGAAACACCATATATTTT; CDR3 protein: CASSSQGAGNTIYF; V gene: TRBV11-2; J gene: TRBJ1-3; D gene: .
CDR3 DNA: TGTGCCAGCACCTGGGGGCGGACAGGAGGATACAACTCCTACGAGCAGTACTTC; CDR3 protein: CASTWGRTGGYNSYEQYF; V gene: TRBV28; J gene: TRBJ2-7; D gene: TRBD1
CDR3 DNA: TGCGCCAGCAGCCCACACGGGACAGGAAAAAACACCGGGGAGCTGTTTTTT; CDR3 protein: CASSPHGTGKNTGELFF; V gene: TRBV4-1; J gene: TRBJ2-2; D gene: TRBD1
CDR3 DNA: TGTGCCATCAGCGGCCCCGGGGGACGGGAGGACCAAGAGACCCAGTACTTC; CDR3 protein: CAISGPGGREDQETQYF; V gene: TRBV10-3; J gene: TRBJ2-5; D gene: TRBD2
CDR3 DNA: TGTGCCAGCAGCTTTACGGGGATTACCACAGATACGCAGTATTTT; CDR3 protein: CASSFTGITTDTQYF; V gene: TRBV5-4; J gene: TRBJ2-3; D gene: .
CDR3 DNA: TGTGCCAGCAGCTTAGGGGCAGGAGATGGCTACACCTTC; CDR3 protein: CASSLGAGDGYTF; V gene: TRBV13; J gene: TRBJ1-2; D gene: .